Here is one TCR beta chain with its context. This sample was included in a study of CD8 T cells in Susac syndrome. Negative isolation yielded CD4+ and CD8+ T cells, and FACS enriched TEMRA cells. This CDR3 comprises 14 residues. V was shortened by 6 bases and J by 2 bases, with 13 bases between the two germline ends. The germline V gene has CDR1 SGHVS and CDR2 FQNEAQ. Random-hexamer reverse transcription was applied to roughly 0.45 to 1 ug RNA. immunoSEQ multiplex PCR amplified TCR beta CDR3 across 54 Vbeta, 13 Jbeta. One entry per CDR3 protein results from TCRdb running MiXCR on the immunoSEQ multiplex PCR reads. The table shows 150,000 to 200,000 distinct CDR3 sequences, with approximately 94% occurring only once.

The chain uses TRBV7-8 and TRBJ1-1, with D perhaps matching TRBD1 (5 bases). Sequences were obtained from CD4+ T cells from PBMCs. This clonotype originated in a human donor with Susac syndrome. The CDR3 DNA sequence: TGTGCCAGCAGGAAGCGGGGCGTTAACACTGAAGCTTTCTTT. Translation gives CASRKRGVNTEAFF.